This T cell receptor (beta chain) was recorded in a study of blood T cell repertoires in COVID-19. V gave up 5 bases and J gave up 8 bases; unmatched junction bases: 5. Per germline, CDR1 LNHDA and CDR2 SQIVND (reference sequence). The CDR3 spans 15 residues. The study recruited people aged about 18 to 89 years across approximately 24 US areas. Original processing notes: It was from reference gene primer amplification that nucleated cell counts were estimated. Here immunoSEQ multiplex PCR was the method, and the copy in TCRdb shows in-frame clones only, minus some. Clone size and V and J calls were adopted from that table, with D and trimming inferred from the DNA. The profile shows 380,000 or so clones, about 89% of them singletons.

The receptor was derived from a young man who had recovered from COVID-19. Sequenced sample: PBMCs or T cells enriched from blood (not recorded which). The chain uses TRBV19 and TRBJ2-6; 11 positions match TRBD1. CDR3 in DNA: TGTGCCAGTAGTGTAGGGACAGGGGGGTCCAACGTCCTGACTTTC. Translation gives CASSVGTGGSNVLTF.